The present TCR beta chain was sequenced within a study of blood T cell repertoires in COVID-19. As for the study in general: The origin of the acute and convalescent COVID-19 samples was the United States, Italy and Spain.

The germline V gene has CDR1 LGHNA and CDR2 YNFKEQ. Trimming took off 0 bases at V and 0 bases at J, with 12 bases between the two ends. There are 17 residues in the CDR3. Authors' data handling: Estimates of nucleated cell counts were drawn from the amplification of reference gene primers. Sequenced by immunoSEQ multiplex PCR; TCRdb stores in-frame clones only, minus some. Clone size and the V and J calls come from that table; the DNA yielded D and trimming. Of 200,000 to 300,000 clones detected, 75% to 90% appear once; the ten largest clones hold around 25%. The sequencing sample was made of peripheral blood. The chain joins TRBV4-2 to TRBJ1-3, with D possibly matching TRBD1 (6 bases). This clonotype was sampled from a man aged 35 to 55 with acute or convalescent COVID-19. The CDR3 reads CASSQDLRDNSGNTIYF. CDR3 in DNA: TGTGCCAGCAGCCAAGATCTAAGGGACAACTCTGGAAACACCATATATTTT.